The 20 T cell receptor beta chains reported below all come from one sample, sequenced in a study of shared clonotypes between healthy human individuals. Some clones are missing from TCRdb's copy, which holds only in-frame ones; the method was immunoSEQ multiplex PCR. The sample shows roughly 760,000 clones, around two thirds of them seen only once. The specimen sequenced was memory CD4+ T cells sorted from blood. The subset was: CD45RA-negative fraction. All receptors come from a woman aged 30 to 39 in good health.

V gene TRBV27 combines with J gene TRBJ2-7, with a tentative D call TRBD2 (5 bases). Per germline, CDR1 MNHEY and CDR2 SMNVEV (reference sequence). This CDR3 region has 13 residues. V was pared by 2 bases and J by 3 bases, with 8 bases between. CDR3 residues: CASSLRLNYEQYF. In DNA, the CDR3 is TGTGCCAGCAGTTTACGACTAAACTACGAGCAGTACTTC.

This clone showed up just once. This chain joins TRBV6-4 and TRBJ1-1; 8 nucleotides align to TRBD1. Germline trimming cut 6 bases from V and 6 bases from J; bases unmatched to any gene: 9. In germline, CDR1 is MRHNA, CDR2 SNTAGT. This CDR3 is built from 14 residues. This chain's CDR3 is CASRNTGGKSEAFF. For the CDR3, the DNA is TGTGCCAGCAGAAATACAGGGGGGAAATCTGAAGCTTTCTTT.

V usage is TRBV4-1 and J usage is TRBJ2-3; 7 nucleotides match TRBD1. CDR3 length equals 17 residues. Unmatched junction bases numbered 7, after V lost 1 base and J lost 0 bases. Germline assignment: CDR1 MGHRA and CDR2 YSYEKL. The CDR3 region is CASSQGARGSSTDTQYF. The CDR3 DNA follows: TGCGCCAGCAGCCAAGGGGCCAGGGGGTCGAGCACAGATACGCAGTATTTT.

The chain links TRBV27 to TRBJ2-1; D remains unclear. V was pared by 6 bases and J by 2 bases, with 14 bases between. Germline lookup yields CDR1 MNHEY and CDR2 SMNVEV (reference sequence). The CDR3 consists of 15 residues. CDR3: CASRAHSGAYNEQFF. In DNA, the CDR3 is TGTGCCAGCAGGGCCCACAGTGGGGCCTACAATGAGCAGTTCTTC.

This chain uses TRBV2 with TRBJ2-5; the D is unclear. The CDR3 contains 11 residues. With 5 bases removed from V and 5 bases from J, the gap between germline ends came to 6 bases. Germline lookup yields CDR1 SNHLY and CDR2 FYNNEI. In DNA form, the CDR3 reads TGTGCCAGCAGTCGCCGGGAGACCCAGTACTTC. Translation gives CASSRRETQYF. The whole variable domain, remainder taken from reference TRBV2 and TRBJ2-5, is EPEVTQTPSHQVTQMGQEVILRCVPISNHLYFYWYRQILGQKVEFLVSFYNNEISEKSEIFDDQFSVERPDGSNFTLKIRSTKLEDSAMYFCASSRRETQYFGPGTRLLVL.

V gene TRBV28 combines with J gene TRBJ1-4; D unresolved. CDR3 size: 14 residues. Germline CDR1 reads MDHEN; CDR2 reads SYDVKM. The V and J ends lost 7 bases and 7 bases respectively, with 16 bases between them. Written as DNA, the CDR3 is TGTGCCAGCACGAGCGAGGGCGTTATTGAAAAACTGTTTTTT. This translates into CASTSEGVIEKLFF.

This chain joins TRBV5-5 and TRBJ1-4; D is perhaps TRBD1 (5 bases). Germline CDR1 is SGHKS and CDR2 is YYEKEE (reference sequence). V was pared by 3 bases and J by 4 bases, with 10 bases between. The CDR3 extends over 14 amino acids. The CDR3 here is CASSSGTVNEKLFF. The DNA of the CDR3 is TGTGCCAGCAGCTCCGGGACGGTTAATGAAAAACTGTTTTTT.

This sequence joins TRBV5-8 and TRBJ2-4; possible D gene TRBD1, 6 bases. Trimming removed 3 bases from V and 1 base from J, with 14 bases in between. CDR3 length: 16 amino acids. Germline assignment: CDR1 SGHTS and CDR2 YDEGEE. The CDR3 DNA reads as TGTGCCAGCAGCTCCCGGACAGCACGTGCCAAAAACATTCAGTACTTC. Residues: CASSSRTARAKNIQYF.

CDR3 region: CASGKLAGVIGELFF. CDR3 in DNA: TGTGCCAGCGGAAAACTAGCGGGGGTCATCGGGGAGCTGTTTTTT. V usage is TRBV2 and J usage is TRBJ2-2, with 11 bases identical to TRBD2. The germline V gene encodes CDR1 SNHLY and CDR2 FYNNEI. The CDR3 length is 15 residues. After removal of 8 bases from V and 7 bases from J, the junction contained 9 bases not matched to a gene.

The chain has TRBV28 and TRBJ2-3; 8 bases line up with TRBD1. The V gene's germline CDR1 is MDHEN and CDR2 SYDVKM. The CDR3 has 14 residues. V lost 5 bases, J lost 2 bases, and 3 bases stayed unmatched. CDR3 sequence: CASSRDRNTDTQYF. The CDR3, as DNA: TGTGCCAGCAGTAGGGACAGGAACACAGATACGCAGTATTTT.

This rearrangement joins TRBV6-5 to TRBJ1-4; D is perhaps TRBD1 (5 bases). V lost 6 bases, J lost 4 bases, and 9 bases lay in between. Per germline, CDR1 MNHEY and CDR2 SVGAGI. This CDR3 contains 13 residues. The CDR3 DNA is TGTGCCAGCAGCCGCAGGGATAATGAAAAACTGTTTTTT. It translates to CASSRRDNEKLFF.

Worth noting for this clone: Other DNA sequences within the sample encode an identical CDR3. The chain carries TRBV5-4 and TRBJ2-1; TRBD1 or TRBD2 may be the D gene (5 bases each). Deletions cut 5 bases from V and 2 bases from J, with 14 bases between. The CDR3 covers 15 residues. Per the germline V gene, CDR1 is SGHNT and CDR2 is YYREEE (reference sequence). This CDR3 reads CASSLGTGPYNEQFF. The CDR3, as DNA: TGTGCCAGCAGTCTCGGGACCGGACCCTACAATGAGCAGTTCTTC.

The gene calls are TRBV5-1 and TRBJ2-6; D remains unclear. This CDR3 is 15 amino acids long. Germline CDR1 SGHRS, CDR2 YFSETQ. V gave up 4 bases and J gave up 4 bases, with 12 bases separating them. The DNA for the CDR3 is TGCGCCAGCAGCCCCTCTTTTAGCGGGGCCAACGTCCTGACTTTC. Amino acids: CASSPSFSGANVLTF.

The chain joins TRBV19 to TRBJ1-1, with TRBD1 identical over 7 bases. Germline loops: CDR1 LNHDA, CDR2 SQIVND (reference sequence). The CDR3 extends over 16 amino acids. Germline trimming cut 8 bases from V and 0 bases from J; bases unmatched to any gene: 12. CDR3 nucleotide sequence: TGTGCCAGTCGTAGTCTCTCAGGGGGGATGAACACTGAAGCTTTCTTT. Its protein product is CASRSLSGGMNTEAFF.

The V and J genes are TRBV7-9 and TRBJ1-4; a weak D match, TRBD1 (6 bases). The germline V gene encodes CDR1 SEHNR and CDR2 FQNEAQ (reference sequence). V gave up 3 bases and J gave up 5 bases, with 7 bases separating them. The CDR3 is 13 amino acids. The CDR3 bases are TGTGCCAGCAGCTTTACAGGGAATGAAAAACTGTTTTTT. Translated: CASSFTGNEKLFF.

The chain has TRBV27 and TRBJ2-2; 13 bases are a match to TRBD2. Germline V gene lookup returns CDR1 MNHEY and CDR2 SMNVEV (reference sequence). Trimming at V came to 5 bases and at J to 4 bases, leaving 7 bases not matched to a gene. CDR3 length: 17 amino acids. The CDR3 loop is CASSPWTSGSPTGELFF. Written as DNA, the CDR3 is TGTGCCAGCAGTCCGTGGACTAGCGGGAGTCCCACCGGGGAGCTGTTTTTT.

The rearrangement joins TRBV27 to TRBJ2-3, with D tentatively TRBD2 (5 bases). The germline V gene encodes CDR1 MNHEY and CDR2 SMNVEV (reference sequence). Trimming cost V 10 bases and J 1 base, with 18 bases left between them. The CDR3 runs to 15 residues. The CDR3 loop is CATLVEGRGTDTQYF. The CDR3 region has the DNA TGTGCCACCTTAGTAGAGGGAAGGGGCACAGATACGCAGTATTTT.

This chain links TRBV19 with TRBJ1-5; D is undetermined. This CDR3 has 15 residues. CDR1 is LNHDA and CDR2 is SQIVND in the germline V gene (reference sequence). V shed 10 bases and J shed 7 bases, with 23 bases lying between them. CDR3 amino acids: CATRPDTRSWQPQHF. The CDR3 nucleotides read TGTGCCACCCGACCCGACACGCGGTCATGGCAGCCCCAGCATTTT. The complete variable domain, with remaining parts taken from reference TRBV19 and TRBJ1-5, reads DGGITQSPKYLFRKEGQNVTLSCEQNLNHDAMYWYRQDPGQGLRLIYYSQIVNDFQKGDIAEGYSVSREKKESFPLTVTSAQKNPTAFYLCATRPDTRSWQPQHFGDGTRLSIL.

This clone has a handful of counts. The CDR3 DNA reads TGTGCCAACGCCGGGACAGGGACCTACGAGCAGTACTTC. Amino acids: CANAGTGTYEQYF. V and J are TRBV9 and TRBJ2-7; 9 bases are a match to TRBD1. CDR1 is SGDLS and CDR2 is YYNGEE in the germline V gene. The CDR3 has 13 residues. V lost 9 bases to trimming and J lost 2 bases; unmatched junction nucleotides: 6. Combining the CDR3 with reference TRBV9 and TRBJ2-7 gives the whole variable domain DSGVTQTPKHLITATGQRVTLRCSPRSGDLSVYWYQQSLDQGLQFLIQYYNGEERAKGNILERFSAQQFPDLHSELNLSSLELGDSALYFCANAGTGTYEQYFGPGTRLTVT.

This chain links TRBV4-1 with TRBJ1-2; no definite D call. Deletions cut 0 bases from V and 8 bases from J, with 16 bases between. The germline CDR1 and CDR2 sequences are MGHRA and YSYEKL. There are 15 residues in the CDR3. The CDR3: CASSQDLPARGGYTF. The CDR3 DNA follows: TGCGCCAGCAGCCAAGATCTTCCGGCCAGAGGGGGCTACACCTTC.